This T cell receptor beta chain was obtained from a study of persistence of HIV-infected CD4 T cells. Study overall: CD4+ T cells responding to CMV or HIV-1 Gag were isolated.

The CDR3 contains 16 residues. Germline trimming cut 1 base from V and 4 bases from J; bases unmatched to any gene: 9. The germline CDR1 and CDR2 sequences are LGHDT and YNNKEL (reference sequence). Regarding the study as a whole: Degenerate expanded CDR3beta sequences were enriched among CMV- and Gag-responding cells.

Turning to this clone: Its antigen is still unknown.

Lysates of CMV-infected fibroblasts at approximately 9.4 ug/mL stimulated these cells. CD40L/CD69 double-negative CD45RO-high memory CD4+ T cells were collected. These HIV-1-infected adults initiated suppressive ART in chronic infection. The libraries were made with immunoSEQ version 4 in survey mode. Using immunoSEQ multiplex PCR, the repertoire was profiled, and TCRdb retains in-frame clones only, with some absent. The sample consists of 25,000 to 35,000 clones, almost 85% of them appearing once. The chain uses TRBV3-1 (or the pseudogene TRBV3-2) and TRBJ1-2; 7 positions agree with TRBD1. This sample comprised CD4+ T cells sorted from PBMCs after 18-hour stimulation, obtained from a patient who received antiretroviral therapy. The sequence came from an adult man with HIV who was CMV-seropositive. The CDR3 here is CASSQGQLTGFYGYTF. As DNA, the CDR3 is TGTGCCAGCAGCCAAGGCCAGCTGACAGGGTTCTATGGCTACACCTTC.